These T cell receptor beta chains were read from a single sample in a study of post-analysis software for immune sequencing data. TCRdb re-analysed the PCR reads in MiXCR, keeping a single row per CDR3 protein. Seen here are about 680,000 distinct CDR3 sequences, 55% to 60% observed once, and the top ten hold 11%. The sequenced sample was blood. The receptors were gathered from a girl aged 2-10 years with multiple sclerosis. CDR3s include the opening cysteine and the closing phenylalanine or tryptophan. Fields, in order: D gene, J gene, V gene, clone size, CDR3 DNA, CDR3 protein. D genes are given only for firm matches. The size of a clone is reported for some rows only, either as once, few or many, or as a class for expanded clones.

>NA|TRBJ1-1|TRBV21-1|NA
TGTGCCAGCAGCAAAGGGGACAGGGGGGGTACTGAAGCTTTCTTT
CASSKGDRGGTEAFF
>NA|TRBJ1-5|TRBV7-2|few
TGTGCCAGCAGCGTACAGGTAACAAATCAGCCCCAGCATTTT
CASSVQVTNQPQHF
>NA|TRBJ2-1|TRBV11-2|NA
TGTGCCAGCACAAACAATGAGCAGTTCTTC
CASTNNEQFF
>NA|TRBJ2-1|TRBV25-1|NA
TGTGCCAGCAGTGATTTTGGGACACCTTTTTACAATGAGCAGTTCTTC
CASSDFGTPFYNEQFF
>NA|TRBJ2-4|TRBV6-4|many
TGTGCCAGCAGTCCCACAGCGGATGGGGCCAAAAACATTCAGTACTTC
CASSPTADGAKNIQYF
>NA|TRBJ2-4|TRBV24-1|NA
TGTGCCACCAGTCAGGGAGACATTCAGTACTTC
CATSQGDIQYF
>NA|TRBJ2-3|TRBV12-3/TRBV12-4|few
TGTGCCAGCAGTTTGCGGCCCACAGATACGCAGTATTTT
CASSLRPTDTQYF
>NA|TRBJ2-1|TRBV1|once
TGCACCAGCAGCCTCGTGGGGCAGAGATCGCGGCCCGGTCGGTACAATGAGCAGTTCTTC
CTSSLVGQRSRPGRYNEQFF
>TRBD2|TRBJ2-7|TRBV6-5|NA
TGTGCCAGCAGTTACGGGACTATGAGCTCCTACGAGCAGTACTTC
CASSYGTMSSYEQYF
>TRBD2|TRBJ2-5|TRBV5-1|NA
TGCGCCAGCAGTGTGGCGGGAGCGGTAGGAGAGACCCAGTACTTC
CASSVAGAVGETQYF
>TRBD1|TRBJ2-5|TRBV7-9|NA
TGTGCCAGCAGTCACAGGGGATACCAAGAGACCCAGTACTTC
CASSHRGYQETQYF
>TRBD2|TRBJ2-1|TRBV9|NA
TGTGCCAGCGGGGAGGGGACTAGCGGGAGGAATGAGCAGTTCTTC
CASGEGTSGRNEQFF
>TRBD2|TRBJ2-1|TRBV24-1|NA
TGTGCCACCAGTGATACCTCGGGACTAGCGGTGAATGAGCAGTTCTTC
CATSDTSGLAVNEQFF
>NA|TRBJ1-6|TRBV12-3/TRBV12-4|NA
TGTGCCAGCAGGGGAGGAGGGGGTAATTCACCCCTCCACTTT
CASRGGGGNSPLHF
>TRBD1|TRBJ1-2|TRBV7-9|NA
TGTGCCAGCAGCTTCGGACAGGGGGACTACACCTTC
CASSFGQGDYTF
>TRBD1|TRBJ2-1|TRBV4-1|NA
TGCGCCAGCAGCCAAATTCGGGACAGGGGATTTAATGAGCAGTTCTTC
CASSQIRDRGFNEQFF
>TRBD1|TRBJ2-5|TRBV5-1|NA
TGCGCCAGCAGCTCCCTCACGCCCTTTACGGGACAGGGGAACCAAGAGACCCAGTACTTC
CASSSLTPFTGQGNQETQYF
>NA|TRBJ1-1|TRBV6-1|NA
TGTGCCAGCAGGATCCGGGCCCAACAGGGTGGGGGAATGAACACTGAAGCTTTCTTT
CASRIRAQQGGGMNTEAFF
>TRBD2|TRBJ2-1|TRBV10-3|NA
TGTGCCATCAGTAACCGCGGGGGGGACAATGAGCAGTTCTTC
CAISNRGGDNEQFF
>TRBD2|TRBJ2-5|TRBV11-2|NA
TGTGCCAGCAGCTCGGTCGCGGGAGGGGGAGGCCAAGAGACCCAGTACTTC
CASSSVAGGGGQETQYF
>NA|TRBJ2-5|TRBV7-9|NA
TGTGCCAGCAGTTTCACCGTCAGGGGTTCCGCAGAGACCCAGTACTTC
CASSFTVRGSAETQYF
>TRBD2|TRBJ2-7|TRBV28|few
TGTGCCAGCAGCCCAACTAGCGGCCCCTCCTACGAGCAGTACTTC
CASSPTSGPSYEQYF
>TRBD2|TRBJ2-7|TRBV6-1|NA
TGTGCCAGCAGTCGGGGACTAGCTGGTGAAAACCACGAGCAGTACTTC
CASSRGLAGENHEQYF